The 10 T cell receptor beta chains reported below all come from one sample, sequenced in a study of cytomegalovirus exposure and HLA in healthy donors. PCR primers comprised 60 Vbeta and 13 Jbeta primers. Sequencing used immunoSEQ multiplex PCR; TCRdb keeps in-frame clones, though not all of them. The sample gives about 96,000 clones, 60% to 80% of which show up once; 3.2% is in the top ten. Sequenced input: PBMCs. These receptor sequences come from a man aged 60 to 69 in good health and CMV-seronegative.

The CDR3 coding sequence is TGTGCCAGCAGCGTAGGACAGTTCTATAGTGGGAACACTGAAGCTTTCTTT. As protein: CASSVGQFYSGNTEAFF. The chain joins TRBV9 to TRBJ1-1, with a possible D match to TRBD1 (5 bases). The CDR3 has 17 residues. The V gene lost 0 bases and the J gene lost 1 base, with 16 bases spanning the gap. Germline V gene lookup returns CDR1 SGDLS and CDR2 YYNGEE.

This sequence joins TRBV19 and TRBJ2-3, with D perhaps matching TRBD2 (5 bases). V was trimmed by 3 bases and J by 3 bases, leaving 10 bases between them. The germline CDR1 and CDR2 sequences are LNHDA and SQIVND (reference sequence). There are 14 residues in the CDR3. The CDR3 region has the DNA TGTGCCAGTAGTATTAAGCTAGCAACAGATACGCAGTATTTT. This encodes CASSIKLATDTQYF.

The chain links TRBV7-9 to TRBJ1-1; a weak D match, TRBD1 (6 bases). This CDR3 contains 12 residues. Germline-derived CDR1 and CDR2 are SEHNR and FQNEAQ (reference sequence). Trimming took 2 bases from V and 8 from J, leaving 9 bases between them. For the CDR3, the DNA is TGTGCCAGCAGCTTAACGGACAGAGAAGCTTTCTTT. Protein product: CASSLTDREAFF.

The V gene is TRBV4-1, the J gene TRBJ1-6; D call uncertain. V was pared by 0 bases and J by 11 bases, with 8 bases between. This CDR3 has 13 amino acids. Germline V gene sequence: CDR1 MGHRA, CDR2 YSYEKL. CDR3: CASSQDISAPLHF. CDR3 DNA sequence: TGCGCCAGCAGCCAAGATATTTCAGCACCCCTCCACTTT.

This chain connects TRBV9 to TRBJ2-7; D is perhaps TRBD2 (5 bases). Looked up from germline, CDR1 is SGDLS and CDR2 is YYNGEE. Trimming removed 0 bases at V and 2 bases at J, with 12 bases between. This CDR3 is 15 amino acids long. The CDR3 DNA is TGTGCCAGCAGCGTAGGGGTAGCGCAAACCTACGAGCAGTACTTC. It yields the protein CASSVGVAQTYEQYF.

This clone was seen more than once but under ten times. This chain uses TRBV30 with TRBJ2-2; TRBD1 agrees at 8 bases. Looked up from germline, CDR1 is GTSNPN and CDR2 is SVGIG (reference sequence). V dropped 1 base and J dropped 3; count of bases not matched to a gene: 4. This CDR3 spans 15 amino acids. CDR3 sequence reads: CAWSGQGLDTGELFF. In nucleotides, the CDR3 is TGTGCCTGGAGTGGACAGGGGCTGGACACCGGGGAGCTGTTTTTT. The variable domain in full, with the rest retrieved from reference TRBV30 and TRBJ2-2, is SQTIHQWPATLVQPVGSPLSLECTVEGTSNPNLYWYRQAAGRGLQLLFYSVGIGQISSEVPQNLSASRPQDRQFILSSKKLLLSDSGFYLCAWSGQGLDTGELFFGEGSRLTVL.

This clone was recorded a few times. This chain uses TRBV9 with TRBJ1-4, with TRBD1 as a possible D gene (5 bases). V lost 7 bases and J lost 8, with 15 bases in between. The germline CDR1 and CDR2 sequences are SGDLS and YYNGEE. The CDR3 consists of 13 residues. In nucleotides, the CDR3 is TGTGCCAGCGGCGGGGGGGGTCCGGAAAAACTGTTTTTT. The encoded protein is CASGGGGPEKLFF.

The chain is built from TRBV4-1 and TRBJ1-1; 8 nucleotides match TRBD1. The V segment lost 0 bases and the J segment 1 base; nucleotides outside the gene matches: 1. The V gene's germline CDR1 is MGHRA and CDR2 YSYEKL. The CDR3 spans 15 residues. CDR3 coding DNA: TGCGCCAGCAGCCAAGATCAGGGGGCGAACACTGAAGCTTTCTTT. Translating gives CASSQDQGANTEAFF.

This sequence joins TRBV11-3 and TRBJ1-2; 8 bases are shared with TRBD1. The CDR3 runs 17 residues. V trimming: 2 bases; J trimming: 0 bases; junction bases outside the gene matches: 8. Germline V CDR1 and CDR2: SGHNT, YENEEA. As DNA, the CDR3 is TGTGCCAGCAGCTTAACGGGACAGGAACCCGCTAACTATGGCTACACCTTC. It encodes CASSLTGQEPANYGYTF. The full variable domain, its missing parts supplied by reference TRBV11-3 and TRBJ1-2, is EAGVVQSPRYKIIEKKQPVAFWCNPISGHNTLYWYLQNLGQGPELLIRYENEEAVDDSQLPKDRFSAERLKGVDSTLKIQPAELGDSAVYLCASSLTGQEPANYGYTFGSGTRLTVV.

The sample holds one count of this clone. The chain has TRBV6-5 and TRBJ2-5; TRBD2 is a possible D gene (6 bases). Gene TRBJ2-7 matches the end of the DNA better, so the J call may be wrong. The CDR3 length is 15 residues. From germline, CDR1 is MNHEY and CDR2 SVGAGI. The CDR3: CASSYFGGATYEQYF. The CDR3 region has the DNA TGTGCCAGCAGTTACTTCGGAGGGGCCACCTACGAGCAGTACTTC.